One and the same sample provided the 28 T cell receptor beta chains below, sequenced in a study of T cells in narcolepsy (dated by TCRdb to 2017 to 2018). The receptor library was made with the immunoSEQ multiplex PCR assay. The table comes from immuneACCESS by way of TCRdb, which keeps in-frame sequences with V and J called. Part of the clones is missing from these tables; in studies checked, under half for an unresolved V gene and the rest for unknown reasons. This sample holds 15,000 to 20,000 clones; just under 75% were observed only once. 13% to 15% of the sample is held by the ten biggest clonotypes. Material: CD45RA- memory CD8+ T cells from PBMCs. Sample cell subset or site, as interpreted from the label and publication: memory T cells sorted ex vivo from peripheral blood. These receptor sequences come from a human donor with narcolepsy.

The chain joins TRBV27 to TRBJ1-2; D uncertain. The germline V gene has CDR1 MNHEY and CDR2 SMNVEV (reference sequence). This CDR3 comprises 16 residues. The V gene lost 6 bases and the J gene lost 4 bases, with 21 bases spanning the gap. CDR3 sequence (DNA): TGTGCCAGCAGATCTTTTCGGACGGGCCACGTCTATGGCTACACCTTC. This translates into CASRSFRTGHVYGYTF.

The J gene is TRBJ1-1, the V gene TRBV5-1, with 10 bases lining up with TRBD1. The germline gives CDR1 SGHRS, CDR2 YFSETQ. Unmatched junction bases numbered 13, after V lost 6 bases and J lost 8 bases. CDR3 length: 15 amino acids. As DNA, the CDR3 is TGCGCCAGCACCGACCCAGACAGGGGGCAGGTGGAAGCTTTCTTT. Its protein is CASTDPDRGQVEAFF.

The rearrangement uses TRBV6-5 and TRBJ1-2; weak D call: TRBD1 (5 bases). The CDR3 is made up of 15 amino acids. Germline V gene lookup returns CDR1 MNHEY and CDR2 SVGAGI. Trimming left V 5 bases short and J 8 bases short, with 21 bases between. CDR3 nucleotide sequence: TGTGCCAGCAGTACCCGGACACCGCCGCCGTGGGGCTACACCTTC. This codes for CASSTRTPPPWGYTF.

This clone was seen only a few times. This chain connects TRBV2 to TRBJ2-3; the D is unclear. The CDR3 has 15 residues. From germline, CDR1 is SNHLY and CDR2 FYNNEI. Between the trimmed V and J ends, which lost 4 bases and 0 bases, there was a span of 11 bases. This CDR3 is CASSGGAVSTDTQYF. CDR3 coding DNA: TGTGCCAGCAGTGGAGGAGCAGTAAGCACAGATACGCAGTATTTT.

The rearrangement joins TRBV12-5 to TRBJ1-1, with TRBD1 matching over 7 bases. The germline gives CDR1 LGHNT, CDR2 FRNRAP. With V trimmed by 6 bases and J by 13 bases, 11 bases remained unmatched. This CDR3 comprises 12 residues. CDR3 amino acids: CASGADRDELFF. CDR3 sequence (DNA): TGTGCTAGTGGCGCCGACAGGGACGAACTTTTCTTT.

This sequence joins TRBV7-9 and TRBJ1-1; D might be TRBD1 (6 bases). Trimming removed 5 bases at V and 3 bases at J, with 13 bases between. Germline values: CDR1 SEHNR, CDR2 FQNEAQ (reference sequence). This CDR3 region has 14 residues. CDR3 in amino acids: CASSLRGDYTEAFF. Here the CDR3 DNA reads TGTGCCAGCAGCCTCAGGGGCGATTACACTGAAGCTTTCTTT. The whole variable domain, filled in from reference TRBV7-9 and TRBJ1-1, reads DTGVSQNPRHKITKRGQNVTFRCDPISEHNRLYWYRQTLGQGPEFLTYFQNEAQLEKSRLLSDRFSAERPKGSFSTLEIQRTEQGDSAMYLCASSLRGDYTEAFFGQGTRLTVV.

The chain combines TRBV9 with TRBJ1-4; a possible D gene is TRBD1 (5 bases). Per the germline V gene, CDR1 is SGDLS and CDR2 is YYNGEE. CDR3 length: 14 residues. The ends were cut back, 2 bases at V and 7 bases at J, with 12 bases in the middle. Here the CDR3 reads CASSVGGMSEKLFF. Written as DNA, the CDR3 is TGTGCCAGCAGCGTTGGGGGGATGAGTGAAAAACTGTTTTTT.

The CDR3 DNA follows: TGTGCCAGCAGCATCCCTCTTACTAGCGGGGGTGACTACGAGCAGTACTTC. Residues: CASSIPLTSGGDYEQYF. The chain recombines TRBV21-1 with TRBJ2-7; TRBD2 reflects the table's D call only, with no check against the DNA. TRBV21-1 is flagged as a pseudogene. The CDR3 is 17 residues long.

The chain couples TRBV5-6 to TRBJ2-7, with TRBD2 matching 8 bases. From germline, CDR1 is SGHDT and CDR2 YYEEEE. CDR3 length equals 15 residues. Trimming took 3 bases from V and 3 from J; bases not matched to a gene: 8. The CDR3 loop is CASSSGVAGFYEQYF. The DNA for the CDR3 is TGTGCCAGCAGCTCGGGGGTAGCGGGATTCTACGAGCAGTACTTC. Full variable domain (remainder filled in from reference TRBV5-6 and TRBJ2-7): DAGVTQSPTHLIKTRGQQVTLRCSPKSGHDTVSWYQQALGQGPQFIFQYYEEEERQRGNFPDRFSGHQFPNYSSELNVNALLLGDSALYLCASSSGVAGFYEQYFGPGTRLTVT.

The chain uses TRBV7-6 and TRBJ2-7; D not certain. V lost 5 bases, J lost 0 bases, and 11 bases lay in between. The CDR3 runs 14 residues. Looked up from germline, CDR1 is SGHVS and CDR2 is FNYEAQ. The CDR3 spells CASSPSALSYEQYF. The CDR3 DNA sequence: TGTGCCAGCAGCCCCTCGGCCCTCTCCTACGAGCAGTACTTC.

The chain uses TRBV27 and TRBJ1-2; the D gene is possibly TRBD1 (6 bases). Germline V gene sequence: CDR1 MNHEY, CDR2 SMNVEV (reference sequence). The CDR3 is 14 amino acids. The ends were cut back, 4 bases at V and 4 bases at J, with 13 bases in the middle. The CDR3 is CASSWSGETYGYTF. The DNA of the CDR3 is TGTGCCAGCAGTTGGTCAGGGGAAACCTATGGCTACACCTTC.

The chain carries TRBV7-9 and TRBJ1-6; D is ambiguous. Germline CDR1 reads SEHNR; CDR2 reads FQNEAQ (reference sequence). V lost 2 bases and J 5 bases, leaving 7 bases between the germline ends. The CDR3 length is 14 residues. CDR3 sequence: CASSLLGNNSPLHF. CDR3 DNA: TGTGCCAGCAGCTTACTGGGGAATAATTCACCCCTCCACTTT.

This clone turned up a few times. The V gene is TRBV4-2, the J gene TRBJ1-1; 9 bases match TRBD1. J gave up 8 bases and V 2 bases, and 9 bases lay outside the gene matches. Germline V lookup: CDR1 LGHNA, CDR2 YNFKEQ. The length of the CDR3 is 15 residues. The CDR3 bases are TGTGCCAGCAGCCAACCTCAGACAGGGGGTTCGGAAGCTTTCTTT. Translating it yields CASSQPQTGGSEAFF.

The gene calls are TRBV13 and TRBJ2-5, with D perhaps TRBD2 (5 bases). This CDR3 region has 15 residues. The V and J ends lost 0 bases and 4 bases respectively, with 12 bases between them. Germline values: CDR1 PRHDT, CDR2 FYEKMQ (reference sequence). As DNA, the CDR3 is TGTGCCAGCAGCTTAGGCCTAGCCACCGGAGAGACCCAGTACTTC. As protein: CASSLGLATGETQYF.

The rearrangement joins TRBV10-2 to TRBJ2-7; the D gene is possibly TRBD2 (6 bases). V was trimmed by 4 bases and J by 2 bases, leaving 21 bases between them. CDR3 length equals 17 residues. Germline CDR1 WSHSY, CDR2 SAAADI. The CDR3 DNA follows: TGCGCCAGCAGTGTAGCCGGAGGTAGCGGACTTACCTACGAGCAGTACTTC. Translating it yields CASSVAGGSGLTYEQYF.

Note on this clone: One junction end does not reproduce the germline sequence, and a read error may be involved. This rearrangement joins TRBV7-8 to TRBJ2-7; 8 nucleotides align to TRBD2. CDR1 and CDR2 from the germline V gene are SGHVS and FQNEAQ. The CDR3 sequence is 14 residues long. The CDR3 protein is CASSFRRDSGKSEF. CDR3 coding DNA: TGTGCCAGCAGCTTCAGGAGGGATAGCGGGAAGTCGGAGTTC.

This clone was detected a few times. This chain links TRBV7-6 with TRBJ1-5; D remains unclear. In germline, CDR1 is SGHVS, CDR2 FNYEAQ. V was cut by 0 bases and J by 6 bases, with 9 bases left in between. The CDR3 length is 14 residues. For the CDR3, the DNA is TGTGCCAGCAGCTTAGCCGGGGTCCCTCAGCCCCAGCATTTT. Amino acid sequence: CASSLAGVPQPQHF.

Only a few counts were recorded for this clone. The chain employs TRBV10-2 and TRBJ2-1; D is ambiguous. Germline V gene lookup returns CDR1 WSHSY and CDR2 SAAADI. Trimming pared 4 bases from V and 0 bases from J, leaving 4 bases between. The CDR3 length is 13 residues. DNA of the CDR3: TGCGCCAGCAGTGTAAACTCCTACAATGAGCAGTTCTTC. It encodes CASSVNSYNEQFF.

This clone showed up just a few times. The chain has TRBV4-3 and TRBJ2-1, with no clear D. The CDR3 is 12 residues long. Trimming took 3 bases from V and 3 from J, leaving 3 bases between them. CDR1 is LGHNA, CDR2 YSLEER, per germline. The CDR3 coding sequence is TGCGCCAGCAGCCATGGCTACAATGAGCAGTTCTTC. It translates to CASSHGYNEQFF.

In its sample, this clone was seen once. The chain combines TRBV11-2 with TRBJ2-3; D is perhaps TRBD2 (5 bases). V was trimmed by 4 bases and J by 10 bases, leaving 12 bases between them. CDR3 length: 12 residues. The V gene's germline CDR1 is SGHAT and CDR2 FQNNGV. CDR3 residues: CASSYTPEAQYF. Here the CDR3 DNA reads TGTGCCAGCAGCTATACCCCGGAGGCGCAGTATTTT.

V usage is TRBV5-6 and J usage is TRBJ2-2; D is perhaps TRBD2 (5 bases). CDR3 length equals 15 residues. The germline V gene has CDR1 SGHDT and CDR2 YYEEEE. Trimming stripped 2 bases from V and 4 bases from J, with 12 bases between. The CDR3 bases are TGTGCCAGCAGCTTTACTAGGAGGCTCACCGGGGAGCTGTTTTTT. It yields the protein CASSFTRRLTGELFF.

This chain uses TRBV4-1 with TRBJ2-3; 9 nucleotides align to TRBD1. The germline V gene encodes CDR1 MGHRA and CDR2 YSYEKL. The trim removed 0 bases at V and 5 bases at J, leaving 6 bases unmatched. CDR3 length: 16 amino acids. CDR3 region: CASSQEENRGLDTQYF. CDR3 coding DNA: TGCGCCAGCAGCCAAGAAGAGAACAGGGGGCTAGATACGCAGTATTTT.

The rearrangement links TRBV11-1 to TRBJ1-2; 7 positions agree with TRBD1. The trim removed 4 bases at V and 8 bases at J, leaving 10 bases unmatched. Germline values: CDR1 SGHAT, CDR2 FQDESV (reference sequence). This CDR3 spans 14 amino acids. The chain's CDR3 is CASSSRTGSSGYTF. The CDR3 DNA sequence: TGTGCCAGCAGCTCCAGGACAGGCTCTTCGGGCTACACCTTC.

The rearrangement uses TRBV7-3 and TRBJ2-1; 8 bases line up with TRBD2. The CDR3 has 13 residues. Germline assignment: CDR1 SGHTA and CDR2 FQGTGA. V lost 5 bases, J lost 7 bases, and 4 bases stayed unmatched. As DNA, the CDR3 is TGTGCCAGCAGCCAAGGACTAGCAAATGAGCAGTTCTTC. Protein product: CASSQGLANEQFF.

The chain has TRBV2 and TRBJ1-4; D uncertain. CDR3 length: 13 residues. The V gene's germline CDR1 is SNHLY and CDR2 FYNNEI. Trimming took off 6 bases at V and 7 bases at J, with 12 bases between the two ends. In DNA form, the CDR3 reads TGTGCCAGCAGCTTACCCCGACGTGAAAAACTGTTTTTT. It encodes CASSLPRREKLFF.

In its sample, this clone was seen once. The chain links TRBV11-3 to TRBJ2-1, with a tentative D call TRBD2 (6 bases). V dropped 1 base and J dropped 5 bases, with 6 bases sitting between them. The CDR3 sequence is 13 residues long. Germline loops: CDR1 SGHNT, CDR2 YENEEA. DNA for the CDR3: TGTGCCAGCAGCTTAGGGACTAACAATGAGCAGTTCTTC. Translated, it gives CASSLGTNNEQFF.

This clone was picked up one time. The rearrangement links TRBV7-9 to TRBJ2-5; D is ambiguous. Germline V gene sequence: CDR1 SEHNR, CDR2 FQNEAQ (reference sequence). This CDR3 comprises 12 residues. V was shortened by 5 bases and J by 3 bases, with 7 bases between the two germline ends. CDR3 sequence: CASSANKETQYF. The CDR3 bases are TGTGCCAGCAGCGCAAATAAAGAGACCCAGTACTTC.

This chain joins TRBV2 and TRBJ2-5; 9 nucleotides align to TRBD1. The J call could be wrong; TRBJ2-7 is a better fit for the DNA end. Germline CDR1 is SNHLY and CDR2 is FYNNEI. CDR3 size: 14 residues. The CDR3 sequence: CASSPDRGFYEQYF. The CDR3 DNA is TGTGCCAGCAGTCCAGACAGGGGGTTCTACGAGCAGTACTTC.